One sample yielded the 14 T cell receptor beta chains listed below, sequenced in a study of blood T cell repertoires in COVID-19. TCRdb keeps only in-frame clones here, not all; method: immunoSEQ multiplex PCR. The profile covers some 250,000 clones, with around 85% appearing a single time and 3% to 4% taken by the ten largest. Sequences were obtained from PBMCs or T cells enriched from blood (not recorded which). Source of these receptors: a woman aged 40 to 50 with acute COVID-19.

The rearrangement joins TRBV5-4 to TRBJ2-5; a weak D match, TRBD2 (6 bases). V was cut by 2 bases and J by 1 base, with 18 bases left in between. The germline CDR1 and CDR2 sequences are SGHNT and YYREEE (reference sequence). CDR3 length: 17 amino acids. The CDR3, as DNA: TGTGCCAGCAGCTTTTTTGGTGGCGGGAATACCCAAGAGACCCAGTACTTC. Translated, it gives CASSFFGGGNTQETQYF.

The genes are TRBV3-1 (or the pseudogene TRBV3-2) and TRBJ1-1; TRBD1 aligns across 9 bases. CDR3 size: 13 residues. CDR1 is LGHDT, CDR2 YNNKEL, per germline (reference sequence). The junction had 3 bases not matched to a gene; V was cut back by 2 bases and J by 8 bases. In DNA, the CDR3 is TGTGCCAGCAGCCAACACAGGGGGCGAGAAGCTTTCTTT. This sequence encodes CASSQHRGREAFF.

The gene calls are TRBV7-8 and TRBJ2-2, with 11 bases fitting TRBD2. V dropped 5 bases and J dropped 4; count of bases not matched to a gene: 3. The CDR3 is made up of 15 amino acids. Germline assignment: CDR1 SGHVS and CDR2 FQNEAQ. The CDR3 region has the DNA TGTGCCAGCAGCCGGACTAGCGGGTTCACCGGGGAGCTGTTTTTT. Residues: CASSRTSGFTGELFF.

This chain connects TRBV7-9 to TRBJ2-1, with 10 bases that match TRBD2. Germline V gene lookup returns CDR1 SEHNR and CDR2 FQNEAQ (reference sequence). V gave up 1 base and J gave up 8 bases; unmatched junction bases: 5. The CDR3 is 15 amino acids. The CDR3 DNA follows: TGTGCCAGCAGCTTAGTCCTAGCGGGAGAGGATGAGCAGTTCTTC. This encodes CASSLVLAGEDEQFF. Full variable domain (remainder filled in from reference TRBV7-9 and TRBJ2-1): DTGVSQNPRHKITKRGQNVTFRCDPISEHNRLYWYRQTLGQGPEFLTYFQNEAQLEKSRLLSDRFSAERPKGSFSTLEIQRTEQGDSAMYLCASSLVLAGEDEQFFGPGTRLTVL.

The rearrangement links TRBV7-9 to TRBJ2-7; the D gene is possibly TRBD1 (6 bases). V lost 1 base and J lost 4, with 17 bases in between. The CDR3 is 16 residues long. Germline CDR1 reads SEHNR; CDR2 reads FQNEAQ (reference sequence). CDR3 protein: CASSLVQGDYLYEQYF. The CDR3 DNA reads as TGTGCCAGCAGCTTAGTACAGGGAGATTACCTATACGAGCAGTACTTC.

The chain uses TRBV19 and TRBJ2-2, with TRBD2 matching 12 bases. CDR1 and CDR2 (germline): LNHDA, SQIVND (reference sequence). The trim removed 3 bases at V and 4 bases at J, leaving 3 bases unmatched. The CDR3 loop spans 16 amino acids. The CDR3 protein is CASSIRTSGTTGELFF. CDR3 coding DNA: TGTGCCAGTAGTATCCGGACTAGCGGGACCACCGGGGAGCTGTTTTTT.

The chain uses TRBV2 and TRBJ1-2; the D gene is possibly TRBD1 (5 bases). Trimming removed 6 bases at V and 4 bases at J, with 15 bases between. Germline CDR1 is SNHLY and CDR2 is FYNNEI. The CDR3 contains 14 residues. CDR3 loop: CASRADSQFYGYTF. The DNA for the CDR3 is TGTGCCAGCAGAGCAGACAGTCAGTTCTATGGCTACACCTTC.

This chain joins TRBV5-1 and TRBJ2-2, with 7 bases lining up with TRBD1. The J segment lost 6 bases and the V segment lost 7 bases, leaving 9 bases of the junction unmatched. CDR1 and CDR2 from the germline V gene are SGHRS and YFSETQ. The CDR3 is 14 residues long. CDR3 nucleotide sequence: TGCGCCAGCTCCCGTGACAGGGTATCCGGGGAGCTGTTTTTT. Protein: CASSRDRVSGELFF.

Written as DNA, the CDR3 is TGTGCCAGGAGGAGGTCCCAAGAGACCCAGTACTTC. As protein: CARRRSQETQYF. This sequence joins TRBV5-6 and TRBJ2-5; D is possibly TRBD2 (5 bases). Germline V gene sequence: CDR1 SGHDT, CDR2 YYEEEE. The CDR3 covers 12 residues. V was trimmed by 8 bases and J by 1 base, leaving 9 bases between them.

The chain uses TRBV11-3 and TRBJ2-7; TRBD2 agrees at 9 bases. The CDR3 sequence is 15 residues long. The germline V gene has CDR1 SGHNT and CDR2 YENEEA. V dropped 4 bases and J dropped 1; count of bases not matched to a gene: 5. The CDR3 reads CASSSAGGASYEQYF. The CDR3 bases are TGTGCCAGCAGCTCAGCGGGGGGTGCGTCCTACGAGCAGTACTTC.

The chain joins TRBV7-9 to TRBJ1-6, with D hard to call. CDR1 SEHNR and CDR2 FQNEAQ come from the germline V gene (reference sequence). V lost 5 bases and J 8 bases, leaving 7 bases between the germline ends. The CDR3 loop spans 12 amino acids. The chain's CDR3 is CASSLPYSPLHF. CDR3 in DNA: TGTGCCAGCAGCCTCCCCTATTCACCCCTCCACTTT. Drawing the rest from reference TRBV7-9 and TRBJ1-6, the complete variable domain is DTGVSQNPRHKITKRGQNVTFRCDPISEHNRLYWYRQTLGQGPEFLTYFQNEAQLEKSRLLSDRFSAERPKGSFSTLEIQRTEQGDSAMYLCASSLPYSPLHFGNGTRLTVT.

This clone was detected a few times. This chain connects TRBV9 to TRBJ2-3; the match to TRBD2 covers 12 bases. Per the germline V gene, CDR1 is SGDLS and CDR2 is YYNGEE. The ends lost 5 bases at V and 6 bases at J; junction bases unmatched: 7. The CDR3 runs to 15 residues. CDR3 nucleotides: TGTGCCAGCAGTTCGACTAGCGGGAGCTTTGATACGCAGTATTTT. Translation gives CASSSTSGSFDTQYF.

This rearrangement joins TRBV12-3 or TRBV12-4 to TRBJ1-4; D is ambiguous. The V end lost 6 bases, the J end lost 5 bases, and 4 bases lay between the germline ends. The CDR3 covers 11 residues. The CDR3 coding sequence is TGTGCCAGCAGGAGGAATGAAAAACTGTTTTTT. It codes for CASRRNEKLFF.

This clone was picked up one time. V usage is TRBV6-5 and J usage is TRBJ1-2; D call uncertain. The germline V gene has CDR1 MNHEY and CDR2 SVGAGI. This CDR3 comprises 13 residues. V was trimmed by 6 bases and J by 4 bases, leaving 12 bases between them. The CDR3 here is CASRRARGYGYTF. CDR3 in DNA: TGTGCCAGCAGAAGGGCCCGGGGCTATGGCTACACCTTC.